The 4 T cell receptor beta chains below come from one sample, sequenced in a study of blood T cell repertoires in COVID-19. The repertoire was sequenced with immunoSEQ multiplex PCR; TCRdb's copy has only in-frame clones and lacks some. The repertoire holds 180,000 or so clones, with around 80% as singletons. The source material was peripheral blood. These receptors all come from a woman older than 75 with active or convalescent COVID-19.

CDR3 loop: CASSQSWEGLEDTQYF. CDR3 in DNA: TGCGCCAGCAGCCAATCATGGGAGGGTTTGGAAGATACGCAGTATTTT. V gene TRBV4-3 combines with J gene TRBJ2-3; TRBD2 aligns across 7 bases. J lost 5 bases, V lost 2 bases, and 10 bases had no gene match. This CDR3 spans 16 amino acids. Germline V CDR1 and CDR2: LGHNA, YSLEER.

This chain links TRBV12-5 with TRBJ2-1, with 10 bases lining up with TRBD1. The junction had 7 bases not matched to a gene; V was cut back by 7 bases and J by 7 bases. CDR1 and CDR2 from the germline V gene are LGHNT and FRNRAP. There are 14 residues in the CDR3. This chain's CDR3 is CASASGTGANEQFF. As DNA, the CDR3 is TGTGCTAGTGCCTCCGGGACAGGGGCGAATGAGCAGTTCTTC. Using reference TRBV12-5 and TRBJ2-1 for the parts outside the CDR3, the full variable domain is DARVTQTPRHKVTEMGQEVTMRCQPILGHNTVFWYRQTMMQGLELLAYFRNRAPLDDSGMPKDRFSAEMPDATLATLKIQPSEPRDSAVYFCASASGTGANEQFFGPGTRLTVL.

This clone was found many times. The rearrangement links TRBV4-2 to TRBJ2-2, with a tentative D call TRBD2 (5 bases). Per the germline V gene, CDR1 is LGHNA and CDR2 is YNFKEQ. V lost 6 bases to trimming and J lost 2 bases, with 10 bases between them. There are 14 residues in the CDR3. The CDR3 bases are TGTGCCAGCAGGACTACTATTAACACCGGGGAGCTGTTTTTT. Protein sequence: CASRTTINTGELFF.

The chain links TRBV7-9 to TRBJ2-7; TRBD2 aligns across 14 bases. V shed 4 bases, J shed 4 bases, and the junction held 9 bases outside the gene matches. CDR3 length equals 17 residues. Germline CDR1 and CDR2: SEHNR and FQNEAQ (reference sequence). In nucleotides, the CDR3 is TGTGCCAGCAGCTCGCCCACCTGGACTAGCGGGGGGTACGAGCAGTACTTC. Translation: CASSSPTWTSGGYEQYF. Complete variable domain (other parts from reference TRBV7-9 and TRBJ2-7): DTGVSQNPRHKITKRGQNVTFRCDPISEHNRLYWYRQTLGQGPEFLTYFQNEAQLEKSRLLSDRFSAERPKGSFSTLEIQRTEQGDSAMYLCASSSPTWTSGGYEQYFGPGTRLTVT.